Included here is one T cell receptor beta chain sequence, with context. These data come from a study of blood T cell repertoires in COVID-19. Study-wide background: Samples representing acute and convalescent COVID-19 were sourced from the United States, Italy and Spain. PBMCs, B-cell-depleted T cells, or T cells provided the cDNA or gDNA that made up the material.

Data came from immunoSEQ multiplex PCR; TCRdb stores just in-frame clones and leaves some out. The sample includes a few hundred thousand clones, approximately 92% of them seen just once. Between the trimmed V and J ends, which lost 5 bases and 0 bases, there was a span of 4 bases. The CDR3 is 12 amino acids. The V gene's germline CDR1 is SEHNR and CDR2 FQNEAQ (reference sequence). This study enrolled people aged 18 to 89 from around 25 US geographic areas. The sequence was collected from a man between 18 and 29 years old who had recovered from COVID-19. The chain links TRBV7-9 to TRBJ1-1, with D uncertain. The sequenced material came from PBMCs or T cells enriched from blood (not recorded which). The CDR3 nucleotides read TGTGCCAGCAGCGGCATGAACACTGAAGCTTTCTTT. As protein: CASSGMNTEAFF.